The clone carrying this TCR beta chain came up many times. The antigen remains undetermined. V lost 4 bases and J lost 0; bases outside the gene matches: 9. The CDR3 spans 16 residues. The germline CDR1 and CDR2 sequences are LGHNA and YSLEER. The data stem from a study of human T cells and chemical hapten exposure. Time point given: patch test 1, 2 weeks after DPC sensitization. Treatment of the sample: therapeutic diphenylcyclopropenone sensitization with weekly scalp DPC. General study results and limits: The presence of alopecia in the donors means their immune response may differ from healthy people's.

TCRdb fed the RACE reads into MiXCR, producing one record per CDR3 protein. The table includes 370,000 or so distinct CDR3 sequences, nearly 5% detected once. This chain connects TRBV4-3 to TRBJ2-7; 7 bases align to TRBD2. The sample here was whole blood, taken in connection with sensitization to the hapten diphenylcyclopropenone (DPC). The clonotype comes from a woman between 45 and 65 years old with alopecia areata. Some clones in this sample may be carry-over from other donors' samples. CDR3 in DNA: TGCGCCAGCAGCCCAGGACTAGGTGAAAGCTCCTACGAGCAGTACTTC. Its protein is CASSPGLGESSYEQYF.